This T cell receptor beta chain came from a study of cytomegalovirus exposure and HLA in healthy donors. Regarding the study as a whole: Upon later analysis, TCR association rates were observed to vary by HLA locus, being highest for DRB1 and lowest for HLA-C. In the analysis, some V segments, TRBV6-2 and TRBV6-3 included, were excluded as indistinguishable.

For this clone: Its target is not known.

V was trimmed by 1 base and J by 3 bases, leaving 10 bases between them. CDR1 is LGHNA and CDR2 is YNFKEQ in the germline V gene. The CDR3 is made up of 14 amino acids. The PCR contained 60 Vbeta and 13 Jbeta primers. TCRdb's copy holds only in-frame clones and misses some; the assay was immunoSEQ multiplex PCR. The table records approximately 160,000 clones, 65% to 85% of them present only once. The chain combines TRBV4-2 with TRBJ2-7, with D possibly matching TRBD2 (6 bases). Sequencing was carried out using PBMCs. The source of this sequence is a woman between 50 and 59 years old in good health and CMV-seropositive. CDR3 residues: CASSQVGGVYEQYF. CDR3 DNA: TGTGCCAGCAGCCAAGTCGGAGGGGTCTACGAGCAGTACTTC.